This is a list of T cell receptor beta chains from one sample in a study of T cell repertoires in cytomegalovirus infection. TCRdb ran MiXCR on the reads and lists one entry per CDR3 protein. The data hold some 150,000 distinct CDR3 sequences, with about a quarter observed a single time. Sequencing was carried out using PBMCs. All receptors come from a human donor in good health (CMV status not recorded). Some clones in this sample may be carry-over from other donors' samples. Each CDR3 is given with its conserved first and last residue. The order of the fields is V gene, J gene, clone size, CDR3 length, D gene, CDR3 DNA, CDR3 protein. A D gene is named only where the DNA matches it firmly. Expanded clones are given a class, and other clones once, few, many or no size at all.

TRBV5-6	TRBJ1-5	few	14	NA	TGTGCCAGCAGCTTGGGGGAATTGGGTCAGCCCCAGCATTTT	CASSLGELGQPQHF
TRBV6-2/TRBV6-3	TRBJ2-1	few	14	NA	TGTGCGGCGGCAGGACCCCCCTCCTACAATGAGCAGTTCTTC	CAAAGPPSYNEQFF
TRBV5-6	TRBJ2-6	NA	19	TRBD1	TGTGCCAGCAGCTTGGGCCCGGGACAGGGGAGCTCTGGGGCCAACGTCCTGACTTTC	CASSLGPGQGSSGANVLTF
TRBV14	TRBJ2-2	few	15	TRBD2	TGTGCCAGCAGCCAGCGACTAGCTGGAACCGGGGAGCTGTTTTTT	CASSQRLAGTGELFF
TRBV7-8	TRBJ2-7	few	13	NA	TGTGCCAGCAGCTTAGAAAGGGGCCACGAGCAGTACTTC	CASSLERGHEQYF
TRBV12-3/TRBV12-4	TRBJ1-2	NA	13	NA	TGTGCCAGCAGTTTAATAGGAGGGGATGGCTACACCTTC	CASSLIGGDGYTF
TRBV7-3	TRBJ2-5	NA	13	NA	TGTGCCAGCAGTCTAGAGGGATGGGAGACCCAGTACTTC	CASSLEGWETQYF
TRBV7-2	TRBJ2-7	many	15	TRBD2	TGTGCCAGCAGCCCCCTGACTAGCTTCTCCTACGAGCAGTACTTC	CASSPLTSFSYEQYF
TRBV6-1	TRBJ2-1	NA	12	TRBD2	TGTGCCAGCAGCTCTAGCGGGAGGAACAAGTTCTTC	CASSSSGRNKFF
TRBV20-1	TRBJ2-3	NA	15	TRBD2	TGCAGTGCTGAAAAGCGGGAGGGCCGTGCAGATACGCAGTATTTT	CSAEKREGRADTQYF
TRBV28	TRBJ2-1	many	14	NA	TGTGCCAGCAGTTTGACCTTGGGGAAAGGTGAGCAGTTCTTC	CASSLTLGKGEQFF
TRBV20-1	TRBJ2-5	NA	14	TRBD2	TGCAGTGCTAGAGATCGGGCTAGCGGCGAGACCCAGTACTTC	CSARDRASGETQYF
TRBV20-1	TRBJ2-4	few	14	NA	TGCAGTGCTAGAGATCTCGGGGCAGGGTCCATTCAGTACTTC	CSARDLGAGSIQYF
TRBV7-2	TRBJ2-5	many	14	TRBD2	TGTGCCAGCAGCTTAGGACTAGCTAGGGGCCCAATGTACTTC	CASSLGLARGPMYF
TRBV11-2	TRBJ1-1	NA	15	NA	TGTGCCAGCAGCCCCGGAAGAGGAGGGAACACTGAAGCTTTCTTT	CASSPGRGGNTEAFF
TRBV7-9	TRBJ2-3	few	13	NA	TGTGCCAGCAGCTTAGTCGACACAGATACGCAGTATTTT	CASSLVDTDTQYF
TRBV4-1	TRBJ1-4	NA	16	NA	TGCGCCAGCAGCCAAGATGTGCGGGTAGATAATGAAAAACTGTTTTTT	CASSQDVRVDNEKLFF
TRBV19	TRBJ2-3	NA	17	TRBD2	TGTGCCAGTGAAGTCGGGACTAGCGGGGGGGCCAGAGATACGCAGTATTTT	CASEVGTSGGARDTQYF
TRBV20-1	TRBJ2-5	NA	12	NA	TGCAGTGCTAGTCCGCCCCTGAAGACCCAGTACTTC	CSASPPLKTQYF
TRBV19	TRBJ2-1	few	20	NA	TGTGCCAGTAGTATAGCCCCTTGGACGTGGGGCGCGGATCCCGACAATGAGCAGTTCTTC	CASSIAPWTWGADPDNEQFF
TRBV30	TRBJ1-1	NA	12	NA	TGTGCCTGGAACAGGGAGGGGACTGAAGCTTTCTTT	CAWNREGTEAFF
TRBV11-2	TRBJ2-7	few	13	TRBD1	TGTGCCAGCAGCTGGACAGGGTCGGGCGAGCAGTACTTC	CASSWTGSGEQYF
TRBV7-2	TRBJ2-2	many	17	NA	TGTGCCAGCAGCCCCGCTGGCCGGCAGGTGAACACCGGGGAGCTGTTTTTT	CASSPAGRQVNTGELFF
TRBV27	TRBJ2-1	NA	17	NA	TGTGCCAGCAGTTTGTTTGTGGGAGAGGGGTACAATAATGAGCAGTTCTTC	CASSLFVGEGYNNEQFF
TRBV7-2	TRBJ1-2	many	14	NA	TGTGCCAGCAGCTTAGCCGGGGGCGCGGGCGGCTACACCTTC	CASSLAGGAGGYTF
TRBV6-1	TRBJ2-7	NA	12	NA	TGTGCCAGCAGGCCCCAGGCCGGCGAGCAGTACTTC	CASRPQAGEQYF
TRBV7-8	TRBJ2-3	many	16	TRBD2	TGTGCCAGCAGCTTAGTCCTAGCGGGGGGCACAGATACGCAGTATTTT	CASSLVLAGGTDTQYF
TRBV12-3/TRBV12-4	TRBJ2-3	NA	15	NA	TGTGCCAGCGATTTAACAGCCGGTAACGCAGATACGCAGTATTTT	CASDLTAGNADTQYF
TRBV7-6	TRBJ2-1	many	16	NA	TGTGCCAGCAGCTCAATCCAGGGTCAGGGATACAATGAGCAGTTCTTC	CASSSIQGQGYNEQFF
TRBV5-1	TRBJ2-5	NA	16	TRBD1	TGCGCCAGCAGCTTGCGACAGGGTTTAGGGGCAGAGACCCAGTACTTC	CASSLRQGLGAETQYF
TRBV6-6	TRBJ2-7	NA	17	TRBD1	TGTGCCAGCAGTTACCCGCTAACAGGGGATGTCTCCTACGAGCAGTACTTC	CASSYPLTGDVSYEQYF
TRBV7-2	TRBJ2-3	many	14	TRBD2	TGTGCCAGCAGGGATCGGGGGGGCACAGATACGCAGTATTTT	CASRDRGGTDTQYF
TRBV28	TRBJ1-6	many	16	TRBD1	TGTGCCAGCAGTTTATGGGGACAGGGACATAATTCACCCCTCCACTTT	CASSLWGQGHNSPLHF
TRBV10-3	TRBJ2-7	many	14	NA	TGTGCCACCAGGGCCAGCGGAAGCTCCTACGAGCAGTACTTC	CATRASGSSYEQYF
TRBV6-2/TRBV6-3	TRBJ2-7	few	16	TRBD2	TGTGCCAGCAGTTACTCGACTAGCGGGCCCTCCTACGAGCAGTACTTC	CASSYSTSGPSYEQYF
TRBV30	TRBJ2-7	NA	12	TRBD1	TGTGCCTGGACGGACAGGGGATACGAGCAGTACTTC	CAWTDRGYEQYF
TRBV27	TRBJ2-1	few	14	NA	TGTGCCAGCATGTGGTTGGCGGGTTACAATGAGCAGTTCTTC	CASMWLAGYNEQFF
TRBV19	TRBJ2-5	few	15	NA	TGTGCCAGTAGCATCAGCGGGTCCTCTGGGAAGACCCAGTACTTC	CASSISGSSGKTQYF
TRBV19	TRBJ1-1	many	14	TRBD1	TGTGCCACCAGGGGGGCCAGGGGGGATACTGAAGCTTTCTTT	CATRGARGDTEAFF
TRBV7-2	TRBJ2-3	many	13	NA	TGTGCCAGCAGCCTGCAGGGCACAGATACGCAGTATTTT	CASSLQGTDTQYF
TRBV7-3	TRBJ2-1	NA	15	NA	TGTGCCAGCAGCTTCAGACCGAGCTCCTACAATGAGCAGTTCTTC	CASSFRPSSYNEQFF
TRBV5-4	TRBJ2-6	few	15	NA	TGTGCCAGCAGCTTCGAATTCTCTGGGGCCAACGTCCTGACTTTC	CASSFEFSGANVLTF
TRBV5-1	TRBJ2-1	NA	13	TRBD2	TGCGCTAGCGGGAGGGAAACCTACAATGAGCAGTTCTTC	CASGRETYNEQFF
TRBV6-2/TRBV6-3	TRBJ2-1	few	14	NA	TGTGCCAGCAGTTACGGGGACTCCTACAATGAGCAGTTCTTC	CASSYGDSYNEQFF
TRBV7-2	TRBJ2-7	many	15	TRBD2	TGTGCCAGCAGCCCGAGACTAGCGGGGGTCTACGAGCAGTACTTC	CASSPRLAGVYEQYF
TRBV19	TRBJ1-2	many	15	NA	TGTGCCAGTAGTATAACGTCCGGCAGTAGCTATGGCTACACCTTC	CASSITSGSSYGYTF
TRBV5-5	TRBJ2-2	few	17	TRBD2	TGTGCCAGCAGCCCCAAGCGGGAGGGCCGGGTCACCGGGGAGCTGTTTTTT	CASSPKREGRVTGELFF
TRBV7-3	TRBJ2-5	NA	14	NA	TGTGCCAGCAGCTTAGAGTGGGTTCAAGAGATCCAGTACTTC	CASSLEWVQEIQYF
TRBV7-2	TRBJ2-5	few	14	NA	TGTGCCAGCAGCGCGGCTGGCGGGGTGGAGACCCAGTACTTC	CASSAAGGVETQYF
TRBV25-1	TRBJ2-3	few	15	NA	TGTGCCAGCAGTGGACCGGGAAGAACTACAGATACGCAGTATTTT	CASSGPGRTTDTQYF
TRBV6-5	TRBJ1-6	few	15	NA	TGTGCCAGCAGTTATTCGACACCGCCTCCTTCACCCCTCCACTTT	CASSYSTPPPSPLHF
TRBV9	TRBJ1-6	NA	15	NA	TGTGCCAGCAGCGTAGCTTTGGGAGAACAGTCACCCCTCCACTTT	CASSVALGEQSPLHF
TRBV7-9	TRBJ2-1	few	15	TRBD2	TGTGCCAGCAGCTCAATAGCGGGAGGGGCCGATGAGCAGTTCTTC	CASSSIAGGADEQFF
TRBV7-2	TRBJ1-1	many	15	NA	TGTGCCAGCAGCTTAGTGCAGGGCATGAACACTGAAGCTTTCTTT	CASSLVQGMNTEAFF
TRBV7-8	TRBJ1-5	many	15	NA	TGTGCCAGCAGCTTTTTTAGGGTTAGCAATCAGCCCCAGCATTTT	CASSFFRVSNQPQHF